The 17 T cell receptor beta chains listed next were all sequenced from one sample in a study of blood T cell repertoires in COVID-19. TCRdb's copy holds only in-frame clones and misses some; the assay was immunoSEQ multiplex PCR. The table has some 150,000 clones, 70% to 90% seen once; the top ten hold roughly 3.9%. Sequencing was performed on PBMCs or T cells enriched from blood (not recorded which). Receptors were obtained from a man aged 45-65 years who had recovered from COVID-19.

This chain connects TRBV3-1 (or the pseudogene TRBV3-2) to TRBJ1-5; D uncertain. This CDR3 region has 12 residues. Germline V gene sequence: CDR1 LGHDT, CDR2 YNNKEL (reference sequence). Trimming took 3 bases from V and 5 from J, leaving 5 bases between them. The CDR3 nucleotides are TGTGCCAGCAGCCATCCCGATCAGCCCCAGCATTTT. Translated, it gives CASSHPDQPQHF.

V and J are TRBV28 and TRBJ1-1; a weak D match, TRBD1 (6 bases). This CDR3 is 15 amino acids long. The V gene lost 3 bases and the J gene lost 3 bases, with 14 bases spanning the gap. The V gene's germline CDR1 is MDHEN and CDR2 SYDVKM. This CDR3 reads CASSFHAAGDTEAFF. The CDR3 coding sequence is TGTGCCAGCAGTTTTCACGCGGCAGGGGACACTGAAGCTTTCTTT.

The chain combines TRBV11-2 with TRBJ2-7, with D hard to call. Germline V gene sequence: CDR1 SGHAT, CDR2 FQNNGV. Trimming stripped 5 bases from V and 4 bases from J, with 9 bases between. The CDR3 has 12 residues. The CDR3 loop is CASSPLGYEQYF. The CDR3 DNA sequence: TGTGCCAGCAGCCCCCTCGGGTACGAGCAGTACTTC.

This chain joins TRBV5-1 and TRBJ1-1, with no clear D. Deletions cut 0 bases from V and 3 bases from J, with 9 bases between. The CDR3 runs 14 residues. CDR1 and CDR2 from the germline V gene are SGHRS and YFSETQ. The CDR3 coding sequence is TGCGCCAGCAGCTTGGATGGAGGTTACACTGAAGCTTTCTTT. Translating it yields CASSLDGGYTEAFF.

J is TRBJ1-1 and V is TRBV7-3; D not resolved. Trimming shortened V by 2 bases and J by 1 base, and 17 bases separated the two germline ends. The V gene's germline CDR1 is SGHTA and CDR2 FQGTGA. This CDR3 is built from 17 residues. CDR3 DNA: TGTGCCAGCAGCTTAGAAGCGACCCGGGGATGGAACACTGAAGCTTTCTTT. This codes for CASSLEATRGWNTEAFF. The variable domain in full, with the rest retrieved from reference TRBV7-3 and TRBJ1-1, is GAGVSQTPSNKVTEKGKYVELRCDPISGHTALYWYRQSLGQGPEFLIYFQGTGAADDSGLPNDRFFAVRPEGSVSTLKIQRTERGDSAVYLCASSLEATRGWNTEAFFGQGTRLTVV.

J is TRBJ2-5 and V is TRBV7-9; the match to TRBD2 covers 9 bases. CDR3 length: 16 residues. The V segment lost 3 bases and the J segment 0 bases; nucleotides outside the gene matches: 5. Germline V gives CDR1 SEHNR, CDR2 FQNEAQ (reference sequence). CDR3 amino acids: CASSLRLAANQETQYF. In DNA form, the CDR3 reads TGTGCCAGCAGCTTGCGACTAGCGGCTAACCAAGAGACCCAGTACTTC.

The chain links TRBV24-1 to TRBJ1-2; TRBD1 might be the D (5 bases). The CDR3 runs to 14 residues. With 3 bases removed from V and 4 bases from J, the gap between germline ends came to 11 bases. The germline V gene has CDR1 KGHDR and CDR2 SFDVKD. The CDR3 reads CATSDPTDLYGYTF. CDR3 sequence (DNA): TGTGCCACCAGTGATCCGACAGACCTCTATGGCTACACCTTC.

The CDR3 nucleotides are TGTGCCAGTAGTATCAGGGGCCCGAGTCAGCCCCAGCATTTT. This gives the protein CASSIRGPSQPQHF. V usage is TRBV19 and J usage is TRBJ1-5; TRBD1 is a possible D gene (6 bases). Trimming took 3 bases from V and 6 from J, leaving 12 bases between them. This CDR3 has 14 amino acids. CDR1 and CDR2 (germline): LNHDA, SQIVND (reference sequence). The full variable domain, with the rest looked up from reference TRBV19 and TRBJ1-5, is DGGITQSPKYLFRKEGQNVTLSCEQNLNHDAMYWYRQDPGQGLRLIYYSQIVNDFQKGDIAEGYSVSREKKESFPLTVTSAQKNPTAFYLCASSIRGPSQPQHFGDGTRLSIL.

The V call is TRBV11-3, the J call TRBJ2-3; TRBD2 matches at 10 bases. The CDR3 consists of 17 residues. Germline V lookup: CDR1 SGHNT, CDR2 YENEEA. V lost 4 bases and J lost 0; bases outside the gene matches: 7. This chain's CDR3 is CASSSLAGAGSTDTQYF. The CDR3 bases are TGTGCCAGCAGCTCCCTAGCGGGAGCTGGGAGCACAGATACGCAGTATTTT. Based on the CDR3 plus reference TRBV11-3 and TRBJ2-3, the full variable domain is EAGVVQSPRYKIIEKKQPVAFWCNPISGHNTLYWYLQNLGQGPELLIRYENEEAVDDSQLPKDRFSAERLKGVDSTLKIQPAELGDSAVYLCASSSLAGAGSTDTQYFGPGTRLTVL.

The rearrangement links TRBV7-3 to TRBJ1-6; D is undetermined. The germline gives CDR1 SGHTA, CDR2 FQGTGA. V gave up 1 base and J gave up 9 bases, with 13 bases separating them. The CDR3 has 15 amino acids. This chain's CDR3 is CASSLSAGLVSPLHF. As DNA, the CDR3 is TGTGCCAGCAGCTTAAGTGCGGGTTTGGTTTCACCCCTCCACTTT.

The chain employs TRBV7-6 and TRBJ2-3, with a weak D call TRBD2 (6 bases). Trimming pared 1 base from V and 4 bases from J, leaving 15 bases between. CDR1 SGHVS and CDR2 FNYEAQ come from the germline V gene. The CDR3 spans 16 residues. Here the CDR3 DNA reads TGTGCCAGCAGCTTAGGAGGGACTGGGACGTCAGATACGCAGTATTTT. It specifies CASSLGGTGTSDTQYF.

This clone appeared a single time. The gene calls are TRBV7-3 and TRBJ2-3; TRBD2 aligns across 15 bases. The V gene end was trimmed by 6 bases and the J gene end by 8 bases; junction bases not matched to a gene: 9. The CDR3 contains 16 residues. Germline-derived CDR1 and CDR2 are SGHTA and FQGTGA. This CDR3 reads CASSPGLAGGLATQYF. The DNA for the CDR3 is TGTGCCAGCAGTCCGGGACTAGCGGGGGGCTTAGCTACGCAGTATTTT.

Here the CDR3 reads CASSLGGFRGAHLETQYF. The CDR3 coding sequence is TGCGCCAGCAGCCTCGGTGGATTTCGGGGGGCCCATTTAGAGACCCAGTACTTC. The V and J genes are TRBV5-1 and TRBJ2-5; weak D call: TRBD2 (7 bases). This CDR3 region has 18 residues. Trimming left V 4 bases short and J 4 bases short, with 26 bases between. Germline CDR1 reads SGHRS; CDR2 reads YFSETQ.

The chain employs TRBV6-5 and TRBJ1-6, with D possibly TRBD1 on 5 matching bases. The CDR3 sequence is 13 residues long. The germline V and J ends were trimmed by 7 bases and 10 bases, with 14 bases remaining between them. CDR1 MNHEY and CDR2 SVGAGI come from the germline V gene. The chain's CDR3 is CASKTDPTSPLHF. The DNA of the CDR3 is TGTGCCAGCAAGACAGACCCAACATCACCCCTCCACTTT.

V is TRBV5-1 and J is TRBJ2-3, with D maybe TRBD2 (5 bases). Per the germline V gene, CDR1 is SGHRS and CDR2 is YFSETQ. Trimming cost V 0 bases and J 0 bases, with 5 bases left between them. This CDR3 spans 14 amino acids. CDR3 DNA sequence: TGCGCCAGCAGCTTGGCGGGGAGCACAGATACGCAGTATTTT. This translates into CASSLAGSTDTQYF.

This clone appeared a few times. The chain is built from TRBV5-1 and TRBJ2-3; TRBD2 agrees at 14 bases. Per germline, CDR1 SGHRS and CDR2 YFSETQ. The trim removed 0 bases at V and 5 bases at J, leaving 8 bases unmatched. CDR3 length: 18 amino acids. The CDR3 sequence: CASSLGATSGGAVDTQYF. The CDR3 region has the DNA TGCGCCAGCAGCTTGGGAGCGACTAGCGGGGGGGCCGTAGATACGCAGTATTTT. Together with reference TRBV5-1 and TRBJ2-3, the CDR3 gives the full variable domain: KAGVTQTPRYLIKTRGQQVTLSCSPISGHRSVSWYQQTPGQGLQFLFEYFSETQRNKGNFPGRFSGRQFSNSRSEMNVSTLELGDSALYLCASSLGATSGGAVDTQYFGPGTRLTVL.

The chain has TRBV7-8 and TRBJ2-3; D might be TRBD1 (6 bases). With 5 bases removed from V and 0 bases from J, the gap between germline ends came to 15 bases. The CDR3 sequence is 16 residues long. In germline, CDR1 is SGHVS, CDR2 FQNEAQ. CDR3: CASSPRLGASTDTQYF. DNA for the CDR3: TGTGCCAGCAGCCCCAGACTGGGGGCTAGCACAGATACGCAGTATTTT. Together with reference TRBV7-8 and TRBJ2-3, the CDR3 gives the full variable domain: GAGVSQSPRYKVAKRGQDVALRCDPISGHVSLFWYQQALGQGPEFLTYFQNEAQLDKSGLPSDRFFAERPEGSVSTLKIQRTQQEDSAVYLCASSPRLGASTDTQYFGPGTRLTVL.